Sequencing of this T cell receptor beta chain was carried out in a study of naive and memory T cell subsets (dated by TCRdb to 2015 to 2018). Some background on the complete study: In the figure summarizing the skin biopsy and whole blood samples, roughly 10 blood donors, 7 tuberculin skin test biopsies and 3 saline control biopsies were reported. PCR2 was typically run as a SYBR Green qPCR and stopped at a set threshold, although low-input samples could use end-point PCR of 5 to 6 cycles instead.

The method behind the library was 5' RACE. The ligated cDNA was amplified in four rounds of PCR with nested alpha and beta constant region primers together with the SP2 primer. For the blood and skin samples, TCR RNA was reverse transcribed with SuperScript IV using primers for the alpha and beta constant regions. An oligonucleotide carrying the Illumina SP2 primer and a UMI was ligated to the cDNA 3' end using T4 RNA ligase 1. The 12-nucleotide UMI consisted of two random hexamers with an eight-base spacer between the hexamers to prevent hairpin formation. TCR alpha and beta chain libraries were processed separately from the second PCR onward, with dual indexing for multiplexing. After pooling, the indexed libraries were analyzed by capillary electrophoresis and sequenced on either an Illumina MiSeq or NextSeq. PhiX DNA at about 5-7% was spiked into libraries to increase base diversity and improve cluster recognition. The source study handled its data this way. Demultiplexor extracted UMIs from read 2, combined them with read 1 TCR sequence, and split reads by sample indices. V and J genes and V-J junctions were identified by Decombinator, which gave every TCR a five-part identifier that included V and J deletions. Collapsinator relied on UMIs to correct both sequencing errors and PCR amplification heterogeneity, producing a UMI-based abundance for each TCR. CDR3Translator turned identifiers into nucleotide sequence, translated the nucleotide sequence into amino acids, and pulled out CDR3 regions based on terminal motifs. After normalization to the amount of input RNA, error-corrected alpha and beta TCR counts from blood and skin were compared. TCRdb reanalyzed the raw reads on its own, using fastp at Q25 for trimming and MiXCR for clone calling, and kept in-frame beta chains. Every CDR3 protein is listed once, alongside the most common genes and DNA of its rows. The V and J calls, along with clone size, are taken from TCRdb and not from the paper's own processing. Counted in this sample were 55,000 to 70,000 distinct CDR3 sequences; about 7.2% of them appeared once. The ten largest clones take up 8.5% to 10% of the sample.

The study at large found these results: The RNA-based method was acknowledged to be potentially sensitive to changes in TCR transcripts with T cell activation and differentiation.

In its sample, this clonotype was seen a few times. What antigen it recognizes has not been identified. Nothing much larger sits one base from this clone, and base qualities are not available. The study reported a robust and sensitive protocol to amplify, sequence and analyze TCRs, based on 3' ligation of a UMI-containing oligonucleotide to TCR cDNA. For whole blood analysis, 2.5 ml of peripheral blood was collected from healthy adult volunteers into Tempus tubes, and RNA was extracted following the manufacturer's instructions. Total RNA was treated with RQ1 DNase, without cell sorting, prior to reverse transcription, with an input of roughly 1 to 1000 ng being targeted. Libraries were prepared from skin biopsies and whole blood so that pipeline robustness could be tested in samples in which T cells form a minority population. V is pruned by 7 bases and J by 3 bases, leaving 3 bases of the junction without a gene match. The germline V gene gives CDR1 as SQVTM and CDR2 as ANQGSEA. The CDR3 runs 13 amino acids, cysteine and phenylalanine included. The sequence is cut down to CDR3 DNA, 39 bases in frame from base 1.

This sequence uses TRBV29-1 and TRBJ2-1, with TRBD2 identical over 10 junction bases. This TCR came from a male donor in good health. The DNA sequence follows: TGCAGCGCTACTAGCGGGGACTACAATGAGCAGTTCTTC. This encodes CSATSGDYNEQFF.